This T cell receptor beta chain was captured in a study of cytomegalovirus exposure and HLA in healthy donors. Findings and caveats of the study: Sequencing likely generated an artifact that appeared as a cluster of highly shared sequence variants. It emerged from a later analysis that several of the most significant clusters appeared to be linked to common viral pathogens. By a later analysis, the bulk of CMV-associated TCR beta chains appeared HLA-restricted.

The PCR made use of 60 Vbeta and 13 Jbeta primers. Repertoires were generated with immunoSEQ multiplex PCR, while TCRdb's copy carries only in-frame clones and drops some. The table includes over 150,000 clones, 65% to 90% detected once. As concerns this clone: Its antigen is undetermined. The same CDR3 arises from other DNA sequences in this sample as well.

CDR3 length equals 14 residues. Trimming left V 1 base short and J 4 bases short, with 11 bases between. Germline V lookup: CDR1 LGHNA, CDR2 YSLEER. The sequenced sample was PBMCs. The receptor's source is a man aged 45-60 years in good health and CMV-seropositive. The chain recombines TRBV4-3 with TRBJ2-7; tentatively, D is TRBD2 (6 bases). CDR3 in DNA: TGCGCCAGCAGCCAAGGTACGGGGACTTACGAGCAGTACTTC. It yields the protein CASSQGTGTYEQYF.